This T cell receptor (beta chain) was captured by sequencing in a study of T cell changes during pregnancy in multiple sclerosis. Germline CDR1 is MNHEY and CDR2 is SVGAGI. This CDR3 has 14 amino acids. The germline V and J ends were trimmed by 0 bases and 4 bases, with 7 bases remaining between them. This clone was picked up a small number of times. TCRdb's table, derived via immunoSEQ multiplex PCR, lists solely in-frame clones and lacks some. The top ten hold over 1.5% of the sample, which has about 110,000 clones, 92% seen once. The sequence was collected from a female donor with multiple sclerosis, enrolled in a pregnancy study. Sample: peripheral blood, taken in the third trimester of pregnancy. The chain links TRBV6-5 to TRBJ1-5, with D unresolved. Written as DNA, the CDR3 is TGTGCCAGCAGTTACTCGGCGGAAAATCAGCCCCAGCATTTT. This gives the protein CASSYSAENQPQHF.